This TCR beta chain was identified in a study of regulatory T cells in long-lasting Graves disease. Investigators prepared the TCR beta libraries by applying iRepertoire HTBI primers and Arm-PCR of CDR3 regions. TCRdb passed the multiplex PCR reads through MiXCR, listing each CDR3 protein once. This table holds approximately 400,000 distinct CDR3 sequences, roughly 24% found once. The time point here: persistent/refractory GD, antithyroid drugs over 5 years with positive TRAb. The TCR library was prepared using RNA isolated from PBMCs. V lost 3 bases, J lost 3 bases, and 27 bases lay in between. The CDR3 covers 18 residues. The germline CDR1 and CDR2 sequences are DFQATT and SNEGSKA (reference sequence).

This chain links TRBV20-1 with TRBJ2-7; D gene uncertain. The sample consisted of peripheral blood mononuclear cells (PBMCs), taken when the disease was refractory, from a patient treated with antithyroid drugs. This sequence was found in a woman between 40 and 50 years old with Graves disease. This CDR3 is CSASSPRVNGVQLYEQYF. CDR3 nucleotides: TGCAGTGCTAGTTCTCCCCGCGTGAACGGCGTCCAACTCTACGAGCAGTACTTC.